These T cell receptor beta chains were read from a single sample in a study of PD-1 blockade in classical Hodgkin lymphoma. Profiled with immunoSEQ multiplex PCR; TCRdb holds only in-frame clones, not every one. The sample carries about 92,000 clones, 65% to 85% recorded once. The material sequenced was peripheral blood mononuclear cells (PBMCs), taken before the fourth cycle of nivolumab. The receptors were sampled from a human donor with classical Hodgkin lymphoma. Each CDR3 is given with its conserved first and last residue. A D gene is named only where the DNA matches it firmly. A row's size may be missing; if present it is once, few, many or a size class.

TRBV4-1	-	TRBJ1-1	-	CASSQARQDTEAFF	TGCGCCAGCAGCCAAGCACGACAGGACACTGAAGCTTTCTTT
TRBV7-2	-	TRBJ2-7	TRBD2	CASSSLAGGGEQYF	TGTGCCAGCAGCTCACTAGCGGGAGGGGGCGAGCAGTACTTC
TRBV5-4	-	TRBJ1-4	-	CASSWDPLGNEKLFF	TGTGCCAGCAGCTGGGACCCCCTGGGTAATGAAAAACTGTTTTTT
TRBV7-9	-	TRBJ2-5	-	CASSLMGETQYF	TGTGCCAGCAGCTTAATGGGAGAGACCCAGTACTTC
TRBV28	-	TRBJ1-1	-	CASRDSGDLAFF	TGTGCCAGCCGGGACTCAGGGGATCTGGCTTTCTTT
TRBV7-9	once	TRBJ1-2	-	CASSQIRTVGGYTF	TGTGCCAGCAGCCAGATTCGGACAGTTGGGGGCTACACCTTC
TRBV10-3	few	TRBJ2-1	TRBD2	CATAGGGEQFF	TGTGCCACAGCGGGGGGTGGTGAGCAGTTCTTC
TRBV5-1	once	TRBJ2-2	-	CASSLGQADTGELFF	TGCGCCAGCAGCTTGGGACAGGCCGACACCGGGGAGCTGTTTTTT
TRBV5-4	-	TRBJ1-1	TRBD1	CASSLEGQGARNTEAFF	TGTGCCAGCAGCTTGGAGGGACAGGGGGCGCGAAACACTGAAGCTTTCTTT
TRBV9	-	TRBJ2-1	-	CASSGGPRSYNEQFF	TGTGCCAGCAGCGGGGGCCCCCGCTCCTACAATGAGCAGTTCTTC
TRBV28	-	TRBJ1-1	-	CASSFPLPPDAFF	TGTGCCAGCAGTTTCCCACTCCCCCCCGACGCTTTCTTT
TRBV7-9	-	TRBJ2-3	TRBD2	CASSLGLAGATDTQYF	TGTGCCAGCAGCTTAGGGCTAGCGGGAGCCACAGATACGCAGTATTTT
TRBV6-6	-	TRBJ2-5	TRBD2	CASSYGGGETQYF	TGTGCCAGCAGTTACGGCGGGGGGGAGACCCAGTACTTC
TRBV6-6	-	TRBJ2-7	TRBD2	CASSYPSGRSYEQYF	TGTGCCAGCAGTTACCCAAGCGGGAGGTCCTACGAGCAGTACTTC
TRBV6-5	-	TRBJ2-7	-	CASAGQFGTYEQYF	TGTGCCAGCGCCGGACAATTCGGAACCTACGAGCAGTACTTC
TRBV9	-	TRBJ2-5	TRBD1	CASSSRTGGSETQYF	TGTGCCAGCAGCTCCCGGACAGGGGGCTCGGAGACCCAGTACTTC
TRBV10-3	-	TRBJ2-5	-	CAISESGIQETQYF	TGTGCCATCAGTGAGTCGGGTATCCAAGAGACCCAGTACTTC
TRBV5-1	-	TRBJ1-1	TRBD1	CASSFDRVQAFF	TGCGCCAGCAGCTTCGACAGGGTCCAAGCTTTCTTT
TRBV10-2	-	TRBJ1-1	-	CASSEWGLLAFF	TGCGCCAGCAGTGAGTGGGGGCTACTGGCTTTCTTT
TRBV9	-	TRBJ2-5	TRBD2	CASSVSGSNGETQYF	TGTGCCAGCAGCGTTAGCGGGAGTAATGGGGAGACCCAGTACTTC
TRBV5-1	-	TRBJ2-1	-	CASSLAIDAGLIF	TGCGCCAGCAGCTTGGCCATCGACGCGGGACTGATCTTC
TRBV7-9	-	TRBJ1-2	TRBD1	CASQGAGYGYTF	TGTGCCAGCCAGGGGGCCGGCTATGGCTACACCTTC
TRBV7-2	-	TRBJ1-4	-	CASSYSPSLSEKLFF	TGTGCCAGCAGCTACTCCCCTTCACTTAGTGAAAAACTGTTTTTT